Below, 8 T cell receptor beta chains from the same sample are listed, as sequenced in a study of T cell repertoires in cytomegalovirus infection. These receptors' targets are unknown. TCRdb reprocessed the reads with MiXCR, giving one entry per CDR3 protein. The repertoire holds some 920,000 distinct CDR3 sequences, with approximately 31% as singletons. The source material was cultured CD8+ T cells from PBMCs, sampled from culture after CMV antigen stimulation. These receptors all come from a human donor in good health (CMV status not recorded). Some clones in this sample may be carry-over from other donors' samples.

V usage is TRBV9 and J usage is TRBJ1-1; D is perhaps TRBD1 (5 bases). The CDR3 extends over 11 amino acids. V gave up 7 bases and J gave up 5 bases, with 9 bases separating them. Germline V gene lookup returns CDR1 SGDLS and CDR2 YYNGEE. Here the CDR3 reads CASDKGTEAFF. The CDR3 nucleotides are TGTGCCAGCGATAAGGGGACTGAAGCTTTCTTT.

V and J are TRBV5-4 and TRBJ1-2; no clear D. The CDR3 length is 15 residues. V lost 2 bases and J 0 bases, leaving 11 bases between the germline ends. CDR1 and CDR2 (germline): SGHNT, YYREEE (reference sequence). The chain's CDR3 is CASSLRREANYGYTF. The CDR3 bases are TGTGCCAGCAGCTTAAGGAGGGAGGCTAACTATGGCTACACCTTC.

J is TRBJ1-1 and V is TRBV7-3; 10 bases align to TRBD1. The J segment lost 12 bases and the V segment lost 6 bases, leaving 7 bases of the junction unmatched. This CDR3 has 12 residues. The V gene's germline CDR1 is SGHTA and CDR2 FQGTGA. The CDR3 sequence is CASSPRQGASFF. The DNA for the CDR3 is TGTGCCAGCAGTCCGAGACAGGGGGCGTCTTTCTTT. The full variable domain, completed using reference TRBV7-3 and TRBJ1-1, is GAGVSQTPSNKVTEKGKYVELRCDPISGHTALYWYRQSLGQGPEFLIYFQGTGAADDSGLPNDRFFAVRPEGSVSTLKIQRTERGDSAVYLCASSPRQGASFFGQGTRLTVV.

This chain uses TRBV6-2 or TRBV6-3 with TRBJ2-7, with TRBD1 matching 7 bases. This CDR3 is built from 16 residues. The germline V gene encodes CDR1 MNHEY and CDR2 SVGEGT. The trim removed 6 bases at V and 2 bases at J, leaving 13 bases unmatched. The CDR3 region has the DNA TGTGCCAGCAGAACCACAGGGGACACGGTTACCTACGAGCAGTACGTC. This codes for CASRTTGDTVTYEQYV.

The chain is built from TRBV6-2 or TRBV6-3 and TRBJ2-2; the D gene could be TRBD1 or TRBD2 (5 bases each). Germline V CDR1 and CDR2: MNHEY, SVGEGT. The CDR3 spans 18 residues. Trimming removed 2 bases at V and 1 base at J, with 17 bases between. CDR3 DNA: TGTGCCAGCAGTTACGACGGCAGGGAGTATCTGAACACCGGGGAGCTGTTTTTT. This translates into CASSYDGREYLNTGELFF.

This clonotype occurred many times. This chain uses TRBV7-2 with TRBJ1-2, with D maybe TRBD1 (5 bases). The CDR3 is 16 amino acids. V shed 1 base and J shed 4 bases, with 16 bases lying between them. Germline V gene lookup returns CDR1 SGHTA and CDR2 FQGNSA. CDR3 loop: CASSLERGGNSYGYTF. CDR3 nucleotide sequence: TGTGCCAGCAGCTTAGAGAGGGGCGGAAATAGCTATGGCTACACCTTC.

Note on this clonotype: This may be a read error, as it is one base from a much larger clone. The chain combines TRBV7-8 with TRBJ2-1; weak D call: TRBD2 (5 bases). V was clipped by 5 bases and J by 6 bases, with 17 bases between them. Germline loops: CDR1 SGHVS, CDR2 FQNEAQ. The CDR3 spans 15 residues. The CDR3 loop is CASSALPGFGNEQFF. As DNA, the CDR3 is TGTGCCAGCAGCGCGCTCCCGGGGTTTGGCAATGAGCAGTTCTTC.

The sample holds many counts of this clonotype. The rearrangement links TRBV7-8 to TRBJ1-2; possible D gene TRBD1, 5 bases. V lost 5 bases and J 1 base, leaving 14 bases between the germline ends. The CDR3 has 15 amino acids. Germline-derived CDR1 and CDR2 are SGHVS and FQNEAQ. The CDR3 region is CASSPRGRNNYGYTF. CDR3 nucleotides: TGTGCCAGCAGCCCCCGGGGGAGGAATAACTATGGCTACACCTTC.